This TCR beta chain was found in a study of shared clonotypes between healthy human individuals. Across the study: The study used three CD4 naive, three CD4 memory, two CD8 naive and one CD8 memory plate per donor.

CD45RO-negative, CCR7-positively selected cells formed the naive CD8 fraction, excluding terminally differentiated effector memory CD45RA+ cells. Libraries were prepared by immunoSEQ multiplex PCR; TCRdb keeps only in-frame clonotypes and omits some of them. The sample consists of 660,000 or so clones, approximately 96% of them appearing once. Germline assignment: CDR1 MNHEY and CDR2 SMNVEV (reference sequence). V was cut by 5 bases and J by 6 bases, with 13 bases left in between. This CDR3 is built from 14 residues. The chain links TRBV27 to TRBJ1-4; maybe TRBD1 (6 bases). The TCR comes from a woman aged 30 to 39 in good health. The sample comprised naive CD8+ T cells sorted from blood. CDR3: CASSLYRDYEKLFF. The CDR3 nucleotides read TGTGCCAGCAGTCTATACAGGGATTATGAAAAACTGTTTTTT.